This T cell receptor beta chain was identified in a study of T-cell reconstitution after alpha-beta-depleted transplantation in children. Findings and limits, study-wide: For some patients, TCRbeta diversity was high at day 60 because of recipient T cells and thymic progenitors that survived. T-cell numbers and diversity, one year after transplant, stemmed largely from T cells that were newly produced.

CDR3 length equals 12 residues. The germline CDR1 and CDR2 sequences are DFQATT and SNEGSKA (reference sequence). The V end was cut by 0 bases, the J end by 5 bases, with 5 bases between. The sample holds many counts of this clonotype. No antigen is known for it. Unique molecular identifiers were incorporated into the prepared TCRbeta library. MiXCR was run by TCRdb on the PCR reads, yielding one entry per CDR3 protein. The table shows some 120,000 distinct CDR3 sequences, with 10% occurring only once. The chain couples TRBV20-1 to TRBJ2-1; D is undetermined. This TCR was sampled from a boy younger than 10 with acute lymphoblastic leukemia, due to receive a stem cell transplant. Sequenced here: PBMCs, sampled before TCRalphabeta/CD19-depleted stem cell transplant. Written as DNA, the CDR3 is TGCAGTGCTAGAGAAGGCAACAATGAGCAGTTCTTC. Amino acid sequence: CSAREGNNEQFF.